What follows describes a single TCR beta chain. The antigen this receptor binds is unknown. One base away there is no much larger clone; base qualities are not given. The sample comes from a study of cytomegalovirus exposure and HLA in healthy donors (dated by TCRdb to 2016 to 2017). For context, the study as a whole: According to an earlier analysis of 550 to 700 of the donors, 150 million to 200 million T cells yielded over 90 million unique TCR beta sequences and around 280 Gb of sequence data. An early release that covered several hundred HLA-typed donors contained 250 to 350 gigabases of sequencing data and 75 million to 100 million unique TCR sequences. Among the roughly 400 genotyped donors, about 85% belonged to the genetic ancestry cluster associated with self-reported Caucasian donors. The study aimed to test whether cataloging public T cell receptors could reveal signatures of past pathogen exposure. Using immunosequencing, the study profiled T cell repertoires from around 670 subjects and related those repertoires to cytomegalovirus serostatus. Along with the roughly 670-subject first cohort, a separate validation cohort of around 120 different subjects was used. To predict cytomegalovirus infection status, the study brought together high-throughput TCR immunosequencing, statistical association of individual TCRs with disease status, and machine learning. To study patterns of TCR occurrence, a later analysis re-analyzed previously published TCR beta repertoires from more than 550 donors and added high-resolution HLA genotyping. In the later analysis, no new phenotypic data were used to find candidate immune exposures; instead, reliance was placed on TCR beta sequences and their occurrence across donors. An earlier analysis of approximately 580 of the donors used high-throughput TCR beta sequencing to judge whether each TCR beta V gene segment behaved as functional or pseudogenic. Donor age, sex, ethnicity and CMV serostatus were compiled together with the repertoire data. A later genetic analysis took genome-wide SNP genotypes for about 65% of the 666 donors and used that subset as a discovery cohort. Every repertoire in the discovery cohort had been generated on one and the same sequencing platform. HLA typing included class I and class II loci at four-digit resolution. The number of donors typed differed by locus, with roughly 620-630 for A, B, C, DRB1 and DQB1, roughly 520 for DQA1, nearly 610 for DPA1, and around 430 for DPB1. Roughly 5 DR-DQ haplotypes were handled as single units for association and clustering, since linkage in the cohort was strong. Across around 400 genotyped donors of the cohort, an average of about 250,000 unique TCR beta nucleotide sequences per donor were sequenced, and roughly a sixth of those sequences were non-productive.

The cohort was made up of about 670 healthy bone marrow donors. All cohort members were sampled while nominally healthy, although unrecorded immune exposures were likely present. The donor tested CMV seronegative, placing the donor among the 352 seronegative members of the cohort. Each donor provided a peripheral blood sample, and peripheral blood mononuclear cells were used for TCR beta sequencing. The Qiagen DNeasy Blood Extraction Kit was used to extract genomic DNA from the blood cell samples. The method behind the library was the immunoSEQ multiplex PCR assay. For the multiplex PCR, a mixture combining 60 forward primers for TCR Vbeta segments and 13 reverse primers for TCR Jbeta segments was used. The CDR3 region of rearranged TCR beta genes was amplified from genomic DNA by a multiplex PCR assay. On the Illumina HiSeq System, the amplified TCR beta libraries were sequenced as 87-base-pair reads. In the source study's methods: Across the 600 to 700 repertoires, a later analysis counted 78 million or so unique TCR beta chains, roughly 11 million of which were shared by at least two donors. A nearest-neighbor algorithm error-corrected the raw reads and collapsed the reads into unique sequences, merging closely related sequences to remove PCR and sequencing errors. To assign V, D and J gene segments, CDR3 sequences were aligned to IMGT reference sequences. Each retained sequence needed at least a six-nucleotide match to both a V gene segment and a J gene segment. Rearrangements were classified as productive when the CDR3 lacked stop codons and remained in frame with V and J, and all other rearrangements were classified as non-productive. CDR3 was defined according to IMGT convention as the region running from the second conserved V-encoded cysteine to the conserved J-encoded phenylalanine. In an earlier analysis of roughly 610 of the donors, sequences lacking an unambiguous match to a single V gene segment were excluded. An earlier analysis of almost 600 of the donors classified V segments as functional when productive rearrangements were above 56.7% and as segregating when the standard deviation between donors was above 5%. A statistical classification framework was developed to diagnose cytomegalovirus status using the catalog of TCR beta chain sequences. A later analysis assigned V and J genes by comparing TCR nucleotide sequences with IMGT/GENE-DB human TR gene sequences. The TCRdist pipeline was used in a later analysis to assign CDR3 sequences and most-parsimonious VDJ recombination scenarios. In a later analysis, each TCR beta chain was defined by its CDR3 amino acid sequence together with its V-gene family, and reads without a unique V-gene family were excluded. In a later analysis, a few hundred highly shared, low-generation-probability nucleotide sequences were removed to address suspected cross-contamination and a sequencing artifact. A later analysis calculated a clonal expansion index for each public chain from normalized within-repertoire ranks of inferred template counts. A later analysis computed generation probabilities with a VDJ recombination model fitted to out-of-frame rearrangements, and checked the results against IGoR. A later analysis scored TCR-TCR, TCR-HLA and TCR-CMV co-occurrence with hypergeometric tests, applying a repertoire-size bias correction to TCR pairs. A later analysis estimated false discovery rates by permuting HLA or CMV assignments 20 times. In a later analysis, co-occurring TCRs were grouped with DBSCAN, and TCRdist sequence similarity was added when clustering was performed within HLA-allele-positive subsets. For co-occurrence clustering, repertoires with fewer than 30,000 or more than 120,000 public chains were excluded, along with roughly 5 repertoires with anomalous nucleotide sharing. The table comes from immuneACCESS by way of TCRdb, which keeps in-frame sequences with V and J called. Part of the clones is missing from these tables; in studies checked, under half for an unresolved V gene and the rest for unknown reasons. V and J calls and clone size are copied from that table; D and trimming were computed from the DNA. Within this sample are about 190,000 clones, with approximately 79% of them counted one time only. Of the sample, 1.6% is held by the ten largest clones.

What the work shows at the level of the full study, not this receptor alone: Linkage disequilibrium might explain the correlated functional status among segregating V segments, but an unknown experimental factor could not be ruled out. Compared with the approximately 700-donor mean, donors in an Asian-associated ancestry cluster had fewer N-insertions in productive TCRs, according to a later genetic analysis. According to the authors, the approach could potentially be generalized to other disease states and immunological phenotypes. A later genetic analysis associated a missense DCLRE1C variant with V-gene and J-gene trimming of TCR beta chains, and an independent cohort replicated the association. A cluster of highly shared sequence variants was judged likely to represent a technical artifact of the sequencing pipeline. In a later analysis, TCR association rates were found to vary across HLA loci, with the most associated TCRs seen for DRB1 alleles and the fewest for HLA-C alleles. Roughly uniform sequencing depth across donors was assumed in presence/absence analyses, although this assumption may not hold. In an earlier analysis of around 500 of the donors, most TCR beta V segments appeared in productive rearrangements about 90% or about 30% of the time, broadly matching IMGT annotations. At a false discovery rate of 0.05, a later analysis linked around 17,000 TCR beta sequences to specific HLA alleles. Some IMGT-functional V segments, including TRBV6-2 and TRBV6-3, could not be told apart with the 87-base-pair reads, so those segments were excluded. In vitro tests confirmed that three of the cytomegalovirus-associated TCR beta chains recognize cytomegalovirus antigens. Assigning TCR associations to individual alleles was difficult when HLA alleles, especially DR and DQ, strongly co-occurred. Because counts were too low, seventeen rarely observed V segments, including chromosome 9 orphons, were excluded from the earlier analysis of 587 of the donors. Because some donors lacked HLA typing at each locus, the association tests relied only on the typed subset. A total of some 180 TCR beta chains were listed by the study as associated with cytomegalovirus. A further reported finding was that TCR beta sequences accurately predicted the HLA-A and HLA-B alleles for most subjects in the first cohort. In a later analysis, HLA-associated TCR beta chains were found to be more clonally expanded and to have lower generation probabilities than equally common non-associated chains. Only TCR beta chains were sequenced in this cohort, and the absence of alpha or paired-chain data limited detectable features. According to a later analysis, most CMV-associated TCR beta chains appeared to be HLA-restricted, and the HLA associations seemed to be driven largely by CMV exposure. The classifier was reported to diagnose cytomegalovirus status with high specificity and sensitivity in both the original and validation cohorts. Across donors, most TCR sequences were observed very rarely, whereas some public TCRs were present in many individuals. A later analysis reported that several top co-occurrence clusters appeared linked to parvovirus B19, influenza, CMV and Epstein-Barr virus. For the cohort, immune exposure information was limited to CMV serostatus.

V is trimmed back by 7 bases and J by 5 bases, and the junction contains 9 bases that no gene match accounts for. CDR1 and CDR2 were assigned from the germline V gene as ENHRY and SYGVKD. The CDR3 sequence holds 14 residues, the cysteine and phenylalanine included. CDR3 DNA is the only sequence kept; it has 42 bases, read in frame from the first base. Sequencing input: PBMCs. Recombination joined TRBV10-3 with TRBJ1-2; 8 bases in between match TRBD1. The source of this sequence is a woman aged 18 to 35 in good health and CMV-seronegative. The bases are TGTGCCATCAAAGAGACAGGGGTAGAATATGGCTACACCTTC. Translated, it reads CAIKETGVEYGYTF.